These T cell receptor beta chains were read from a single sample in a study of T-cell memory formation after mild COVID-19. From the 5' RACE reads, TCRdb called clonotypes with MiXCR, one entry per CDR3 protein. The sample consists of about 560,000 distinct CDR3 sequences, less than 25% of them appearing once. Sequencing input: PBMCs or a T cell subset sorted from them (not recorded which). These receptor sequences come from an adult woman who had mild COVID-19 (a few samples of this study predate the infection). Cell type and time point are not known. Both conserved end residues are part of each CDR3. Each record gives: clone size, D gene, V gene, J gene, CDR3 protein, CDR3 DNA. A D gene is named only where the DNA matches it firmly. Size is stated for part of the rows, as once, few or many counts, or as a class when the clone is expanded.

>.|TRBD1|TRBV4-1|TRBJ1-1
CASSQGGQAFSEAFF
TGCGCCAGCAGCCAAGGGGGACAGGCCTTCTCTGAAGCTTTCTTT
>.|.|TRBV3-1|TRBJ2-7
CASSQQAVRGVEQYF
TGTGCCAGCAGCCAACAGGCGGTGAGGGGGGTGGAGCAGTACTTC
>few|.|TRBV30|TRBJ2-5
CAWRLLQGWETQYF
TGTGCCTGGAGACTTTTACAGGGCTGGGAGACCCAGTACTTC
>.|.|TRBV4-1|TRBJ1-4
CASSQDIVGDTQEKLFF
TGCGCCAGCAGCCAAGATATTGTAGGGGATACGCAAGAAAAACTGTTTTTT
>few|TRBD1|TRBV20-1|TRBJ2-2
CSARDGQGWVGAGELFF
TGCAGTGCTAGAGATGGACAGGGTTGGGTTGGTGCCGGGGAGCTGTTTTTT
>few|.|TRBV6-1|TRBJ2-5
CASSEARVLSETQYF
TGTGCCAGCAGTGAAGCGAGGGTGCTGTCAGAGACCCAGTACTTC
>.|.|TRBV21-1|TRBJ2-7
CASSKPRPSWVLEQYF
TGTGCCAGCAGCAAGCCCCGCCCTAGTTGGGTCCTCGAGCAGTACTTC
>.|.|TRBV7-9|TRBJ2-6
CASSLSVFRGSGANVLTF
TGTGCCAGCAGCTTATCGGTCTTCCGCGGTTCTGGGGCCAACGTCCTGACTTTC
>many|.|TRBV29-1|TRBJ2-1
CSVADNEQFF
TGCAGCGTTGCAGACAATGAGCAGTTCTTC
>.|TRBD1|TRBV6-5|TRBJ2-7
CASSKGQGVLEQYF
TGTGCCAGCAGCAAGGGGCAGGGGGTCCTCGAGCAGTACTTC
>few|.|TRBV15|TRBJ1-2
CATSLRAANYGYTF
TGTGCCACCAGCTTAAGGGCGGCCAACTATGGCTACACCTTC
>few|.|TRBV2|TRBJ2-7
CASSEARDSSYEQYF
TGTGCCAGCAGTGAAGCGCGGGACAGTTCCTACGAGCAGTACTTC
>.|.|TRBV14|TRBJ2-7
CASSLLDMAYEQYF
TGTGCCAGCAGCCTACTTGATATGGCCTACGAGCAGTACTTC
>few|TRBD2|TRBV5-4|TRBJ2-1
CASSSGGGYNEQFF
TGTGCCAGCAGCTCGGGAGGGGGCTACAATGAGCAGTTCTTC
>.|TRBD1|TRBV14|TRBJ2-2
CASSQEGRTGVAGELFF
TGTGCCAGCAGCCAAGAAGGAAGGACAGGGGTCGCCGGGGAGCTGTTTTTT
>few|.|TRBV7-9|TRBJ2-3
CASTSIPDTQYF
TGTGCCAGCACCTCGATCCCGGATACGCAGTATTTT
>.|TRBD2|TRBV12-3/TRBV12-4|TRBJ2-7
CASSFQSGGAVYEQYF
TGTGCCAGCAGTTTCCAGAGCGGGGGGGCCGTTTACGAGCAGTACTTC
>few|TRBD2|TRBV6-5|TRBJ2-3
CASRRTLAADTQYF
TGTGCCAGCAGAAGGACACTAGCGGCAGATACGCAGTATTTT
>few|.|TRBV9|TRBJ2-2
CASTSPDRAGAGELFF
TGTGCCAGCACCTCACCCGATCGCGCGGGTGCCGGGGAGCTGTTTTTT
>.|.|TRBV3-1|TRBJ2-1
CASSRATNEQFF
TGTGCCAGCAGCCGGGCGACCAATGAGCAGTTCTTC
>.|TRBD1|TRBV30|TRBJ2-7
CALCRDRLSYEQYF
TGTGCCTTGTGCCGGGACAGGCTCTCCTACGAGCAGTACTTC
>few|.|TRBV3-1|TRBJ2-1
CASSSSRSGNEQFF
TGTGCCAGCAGCTCCTCAAGATCTGGGAATGAGCAGTTCTTC
>.|TRBD1|TRBV7-8|TRBJ2-7
CASSSLTGGSYEQYF
TGTGCCAGCAGCTCGCTTACAGGGGGCTCCTACGAGCAGTACTTC
>few|.|TRBV12-3/TRBV12-4|TRBJ2-1
CASSSRDIYNEQFF
TGTGCCAGCAGTTCCCGGGACATTTACAATGAGCAGTTCTTC
>.|.|TRBV20-1|TRBJ1-5
CSAREQGRRAWRNQPQHF
TGCAGTGCTAGAGAGCAAGGGAGGCGGGCGTGGCGCAATCAGCCCCAGCATTTT
>many|.|TRBV7-7|TRBJ2-1
CASSTPHEQFF
TGTGCTAGCAGCACCCCCCATGAGCAGTTCTTC
>.|.|TRBV12-3/TRBV12-4|TRBJ2-7
CASSYPPTGTDMFWEQYF
TGTGCCAGCAGTTACCCACCGACCGGGACCGACATGTTCTGGGAGCAGTACTTC
>few|TRBD2|TRBV5-1|TRBJ2-5
CASSSLAGEQETQYF
TGCGCCAGCAGCTCCTTAGCGGGGGAGCAAGAGACCCAGTACTTC
>.|TRBD2|TRBV4-1|TRBJ2-7
CASSQGSWTSETYEQYF
TGCGCCAGCAGCCAAGGGTCCTGGACTAGCGAGACCTACGAGCAGTACTTC
>.|.|TRBV5-1|TRBJ1-2
CASSLALGTNGYTF
TGCGCCAGCAGCTTGGCCCTCGGAACAAATGGCTACACCTTC
>many|.|TRBV12-3/TRBV12-4|TRBJ1-1
CASSLGQGITEAFF
TGTGCCAGCAGTTTGGGGCAGGGTATCACTGAAGCTTTCTTT
>few|.|TRBV6-2/TRBV6-3|TRBJ2-5
CASRERGATQETQYF
TGTGCCAGCAGGGAGAGAGGGGCTACCCAGGAGACCCAGTACTTC
>few|.|TRBV30|TRBJ2-3
CAWSVRGGTDTQYF
TGTGCCTGGAGTGTCAGGGGGGGAACAGATACGCAGTATTTT
>.|.|TRBV7-2|TRBJ2-5
CASSPWASGSGETQYF
TGTGCCAGCAGCCCCTGGGCCTCAGGGAGCGGAGAGACCCAGTACTTC
>.|TRBD1|TRBV12-3/TRBV12-4|TRBJ2-7
CASRETGGRYEQYF
TGTGCCAGCAGGGAAACAGGGGGTCGCTACGAGCAGTACTTC
>.|TRBD1|TRBV30|TRBJ2-7
CAWSTTGVEQYF
TGTGCCTGGAGTACGACAGGGGTCGAGCAGTACTTC
>many|.|TRBV5-1|TRBJ2-1
CASSLVVGSGNEQFF
TGCGCCAGCAGCTTGGTTGTCGGGTCCGGTAATGAGCAGTTCTTC
>few|.|TRBV11-3|TRBJ2-1
CASSLDNSGAQFF
TGTGCCAGCAGCTTAGATAATTCGGGAGCTCAGTTCTTC
>.|.|TRBV2|TRBJ2-4
CASSNSDRPEREEAKNIQYF
TGTGCCAGCAGTAATTCCGACAGACCCGAGAGAGAGGAAGCCAAAAACATTCAGTACTTC
>few|.|TRBV2|TRBJ2-7
CASSDQGPVEQYF
TGTGCCAGCAGTGACCAGGGGCCGGTTGAGCAGTACTTC
>few|.|TRBV7-9|TRBJ1-1
CASVFAGTEAFF
TGTGCCAGCGTTTTCGCGGGCACTGAAGCTTTCTTT
>.|TRBD2|TRBV6-5|TRBJ2-1
CASSSTSGRAGEQFF
TGTGCCAGCAGTTCCACTAGCGGGAGGGCAGGTGAGCAGTTCTTC
>.|TRBD1|TRBV4-1|TRBJ1-6
CASSQGVGQDSPLHF
TGCGCCAGCAGCCAAGGGGTGGGACAGGATTCACCCCTCCACTTT
>few|.|TRBV6-5|TRBJ2-4
CASSRGGTAKNIQYF
TGTGCCAGCAGCCGGGGCGGGACAGCCAAAAACATTCAGTACTTC
>few|.|TRBV20-1|TRBJ1-5
CSASEVPQDQPQHF
TGCAGTGCTAGCGAGGTCCCCCAGGATCAGCCCCAGCATTTT
>few|.|TRBV3-1|TRBJ2-7
CASSPPRKGYEQYF
TGTGCCAGCAGCCCCCCGCGGAAGGGCTACGAGCAGTACTTC